These 21 T cell receptor beta chains originate from one sample sequenced in a study of type 1 regulatory T cells. TCRdb re-called the reads with MiXCR, one entry per CDR3 protein. Among some 90,000 distinct CDR3 sequences listed, roughly a third were seen once. The sequencing sample was made of CD4+ T cells, either the whole sample or a sorted fraction (not recorded which). All receptors come from a human donor in good health.

The gene calls are TRBV20-1 and TRBJ2-6; no reliable D call. Germline V CDR1 and CDR2: DFQATT, SNEGSKA (reference sequence). V was shortened by 3 bases and J by 0 bases, with 3 bases between the two germline ends. This CDR3 region has 13 residues. For the CDR3, the DNA is TGCAGTGCTAGTTACTCTGGGGCCAACGTCCTGACTTTC. It codes for CSASYSGANVLTF.

This clonotype was seen only a few times. V usage is TRBV5-4 and J usage is TRBJ1-1, with D uncertain. The length of the CDR3 is 13 residues. Deletions cut 0 bases from V and 1 base from J, with 4 bases between. CDR1 and CDR2 (germline): SGHNT, YYREEE (reference sequence). As DNA, the CDR3 is TGTGCCAGCAGCTTGGAAGCGAACACTGAAGCTTTCTTT. Protein: CASSLEANTEAFF. The complete variable domain, with remaining parts taken from reference TRBV5-4 and TRBJ1-1, reads ETGVTQSPTHLIKTRGQQVTLRCSSQSGHNTVSWYQQALGQGPQFIFQYYREEENGRGNFPPRFSGLQFPNYSSELNVNALELDDSALYLCASSLEANTEAFFGQGTRLTVV.

This clonotype was counted a few times. This chain joins TRBV5-1 and TRBJ1-2, with a weak D call TRBD1 (5 bases). Trimming pared 0 bases from V and 2 bases from J, leaving 11 bases between. The CDR3 has 15 amino acids. Per germline, CDR1 SGHRS and CDR2 YFSETQ. The CDR3 region is CASSLGRVENYGYTF. The CDR3 nucleotides read TGCGCCAGCAGCTTGGGCAGGGTAGAAAACTATGGCTACACCTTC.

The chain links TRBV9 to TRBJ2-5, with D tentatively TRBD2 (6 bases). Trimming stripped 3 bases from V and 9 bases from J, with 9 bases between. The length of the CDR3 is 11 residues. Per the germline V gene, CDR1 is SGDLS and CDR2 is YYNGEE. CDR3 DNA: TGTGCCAGCAGCGGCTCGGGGGCCCAGTACTTC. Amino acid sequence: CASSGSGAQYF.

The chain is built from TRBV2 and TRBJ2-5; weak D call: TRBD2 (5 bases). Per germline, CDR1 SNHLY and CDR2 FYNNEI. Trimming removed 6 bases from V and 4 bases from J, with 18 bases in between. The CDR3 covers 15 residues. Here the CDR3 reads CASRAGLAKGETQYF. In DNA, the CDR3 is TGTGCCAGCAGGGCGGGTTTGGCAAAAGGAGAGACCCAGTACTTC. The full variable domain, completed using reference TRBV2 and TRBJ2-5, is EPEVTQTPSHQVTQMGQEVILRCVPISNHLYFYWYRQILGQKVEFLVSFYNNEISEKSEIFDDQFSVERPDGSNFTLKIRSTKLEDSAMYFCASRAGLAKGETQYFGPGTRLLVL.

The chain carries TRBV27 and TRBJ1-5; the match to TRBD1 covers 8 bases. V shed 6 bases, J shed 3 bases, and the junction held 7 bases outside the gene matches. The CDR3 consists of 15 residues. Germline assignment: CDR1 MNHEY and CDR2 SMNVEV (reference sequence). The CDR3: CASRPQGALNQPQHF. The CDR3 DNA reads TGTGCCAGCAGGCCGCAGGGGGCCCTCAATCAGCCCCAGCATTTT.

The chain is built from TRBV12-3 or TRBV12-4 and TRBJ1-1; D is possibly TRBD1 (6 bases). The CDR3 covers 14 residues. Deletions cut 5 bases from V and 12 bases from J, with 22 bases between. CDR3 in amino acids: CASSPRGEGAVSFF. The CDR3 coding sequence is TGTGCCAGCAGTCCCAGGGGAGAAGGGGCGGTATCTTTCTTT.

This clonotype was seen a few times. V is TRBV7-2 and J is TRBJ2-7; possibly TRBD2 for D (5 bases). This CDR3 spans 13 amino acids. Between the trimmed V and J ends, which lost 0 bases and 7 bases, there was a span of 10 bases. Germline V CDR1 and CDR2: SGHTA, FQGNSA. CDR3 region: CASSLAGSGEQYF. The CDR3 region has the DNA TGTGCCAGCAGCTTAGCGGGGTCGGGAGAGCAGTACTTC.

The chain is built from TRBV5-5 and TRBJ2-7, with 9 bases matching TRBD2. Germline V gene data show CDR1 as SGHKS and CDR2 as YYEKEE (reference sequence). This CDR3 spans 17 amino acids. The V gene end was trimmed by 3 bases and the J gene end by 2 bases; junction bases not matched to a gene: 12. CDR3 residues: CASSWGLKTSGAYEQYF. The CDR3 nucleotides read TGTGCCAGCAGCTGGGGGTTGAAGACTAGCGGCGCCTACGAGCAGTACTTC.

The genes are TRBV7-7 and TRBJ2-5; 7 positions match TRBD1. Germline V lookup: CDR1 SSHAT, CDR2 FNYEAQ (reference sequence). The V and J ends lost 4 bases and 4 bases, in that order; junction bases with no gene match: 6. The CDR3 contains 14 residues. The CDR3 sequence: CASSSGQRLETQYF. The CDR3 DNA sequence: TGTGCCAGCAGCTCGGGACAGCGGCTAGAGACCCAGTACTTC.

This chain uses TRBV7-2 with TRBJ2-3; D gene unclear. V lost 1 base, J lost 4 bases, and 9 bases lay in between. CDR1 is SGHTA, CDR2 FQGNSA, per germline. The CDR3 totals 14 residues. The CDR3: CASSLDSAPDTQYF. The CDR3 DNA reads TGTGCCAGCAGCTTAGACTCCGCCCCAGATACGCAGTATTTT.

V is TRBV6-2 or TRBV6-3 and J is TRBJ2-1; D is perhaps TRBD2 (5 bases). CDR1 is MNHEY, CDR2 SVGEGT, per germline. V lost 4 bases and J 8 bases, leaving 18 bases between the germline ends. This CDR3 region has 15 residues. The CDR3 region is CASSWGLREWYEQFF. In nucleotides, the CDR3 is TGTGCCAGCAGTTGGGGATTGAGGGAGTGGTATGAGCAGTTCTTC.

The chain employs TRBV5-1 and TRBJ2-6; D not resolved. V lost 5 bases and J lost 1, with 16 bases in between. This CDR3 is 17 amino acids long. Germline CDR1 SGHRS, CDR2 YFSETQ. The CDR3 DNA reads TGCGCCAGCAGTCCCCGTAGGTTGGAATCTGGGGCCAACGTCCTGACTTTC. This codes for CASSPRRLESGANVLTF.

Only a few counts were recorded for this clonotype. The V call is TRBV5-1, the J call TRBJ2-7; possible D gene TRBD2, 5 bases. The CDR3 extends over 15 amino acids. Germline CDR1 reads SGHRS; CDR2 reads YFSETQ. Trimming cost V 5 bases and J 6 bases, with 21 bases left between them. The CDR3 DNA reads TGCGCCAGCAGTGAGGGAACGGCGTCGGGTATCGAGCAGTACTTC. Residues: CASSEGTASGIEQYF.

The chain is built from TRBV7-9 and TRBJ2-1; possible D gene TRBD1, 6 bases. The CDR3 is made up of 15 amino acids. The V gene's germline CDR1 is SEHNR and CDR2 FQNEAQ (reference sequence). V lost 0 bases, J lost 10 bases, and 16 bases lay in between. The DNA of the CDR3 is TGTGCCAGCAGCTTAGCCGAGACAGGTTGGGAGGAGCAGTTCTTC. It translates to CASSLAETGWEEQFF.

The J gene is TRBJ1-5, the V gene TRBV4-3, with unresolved D. Germline loops: CDR1 LGHNA, CDR2 YSLEER. CDR3 length: 15 residues. V lost 0 bases, J lost 6 bases, and 12 bases lay in between. In DNA, the CDR3 is TGCGCCAGCAGCCAAGATAGCCGGGGTCGTCAGCCCCAGCATTTT. It specifies CASSQDSRGRQPQHF.

In this sample, this clonotype turned up a few times. The J gene is TRBJ2-3, the V gene TRBV14, with a tentative D call TRBD1 (6 bases). CDR1 is SGHDN and CDR2 is FVKESK in the germline V gene. The CDR3 is 16 residues long. V was cut by 2 bases and J by 4 bases, with 16 bases left in between. The DNA for the CDR3 is TGTGCCAGCAGCCAACGAAGGGGGATAGGGTCAGATACGCAGTATTTT. It specifies CASSQRRGIGSDTQYF.

This chain connects TRBV7-8 to TRBJ1-5, with D unclear. Trimming shortened V by 3 bases and J by 6 bases, and 9 bases separated the two germline ends. Germline V gives CDR1 SGHVS, CDR2 FQNEAQ. The CDR3 consists of 13 residues. CDR3 residues: CASSLVGAQPQHF. The CDR3 DNA reads as TGTGCCAGCAGCTTGGTGGGTGCTCAGCCCCAGCATTTT.

The gene calls are TRBV5-4 and TRBJ2-3; 12 bases agree with TRBD1. V lost 3 bases and J lost 4; bases outside the gene matches: 6. Germline loops: CDR1 SGHNT, CDR2 YYREEE (reference sequence). The CDR3 loop spans 16 amino acids. DNA of the CDR3: TGTGCCAGCAGCTCATCTAGGGACAGGGGGCCAGATACGCAGTATTTT. Its protein product is CASSSSRDRGPDTQYF.

V usage is TRBV20-1 and J usage is TRBJ2-5; 7 bases line up with TRBD1. V shed 0 bases, J shed 3 bases, and the junction held 4 bases outside the gene matches. CDR3 length equals 14 residues. Germline CDR1 reads DFQATT; CDR2 reads SNEGSKA (reference sequence). CDR3 sequence (DNA): TGCAGTGCTAGAGATGGGACAGCTAAAGAGACCCAGTACTTC. Translation gives CSARDGTAKETQYF.

This clonotype was observed a few times. J is TRBJ2-7 and V is TRBV19, with 11 bases lining up with TRBD2. Losses at the gene ends were 6 bases for V and 2 bases for J; bases not matched to a gene: 0. CDR3 length: 13 amino acids. Per the germline V gene, CDR1 is LNHDA and CDR2 is SQIVND (reference sequence). In nucleotides, the CDR3 is TGTGCCAGTAGGGGACTAGCGGCCTACGAGCAGTACTTC. Encoded protein: CASRGLAAYEQYF.